This T cell receptor (beta chain) derives from a study of CD8+ T cells in alopecia areata. Isolated RNA was reverse transcribed into cDNA used as the sequencing template. The data were produced by immunoSEQ multiplex PCR, yet TCRdb's version contains in-frame clones alone and is incomplete. This repertoire shows fewer than 250,000 clones, around 60% found once; its top ten account for about 0.65%. Germline V gene lookup returns CDR1 GTSNPN and CDR2 SVGIG (reference sequence). This CDR3 spans 13 amino acids. Unmatched junction bases numbered 6, after V lost 0 bases and J lost 10 bases. Indicated treatment: oral pan-JAK inhibitor, 5-10 mg twice daily. In its sample, this clone was seen a few times. Its antigen remains unidentified. Overall study results and limits: Elevated clonality characterized lesional scalp relative to normal scalp, particularly in alopecia totalis/universalis. Scalp clonality, along with expanded CD8+ clones among the top 100, was significantly decreased by tofacitinib. Because of a solitary nonresponder, the connection of baseline CD8+ expansion to response stays uncertain.

The TCR originated in a human donor with alopecia areata. This specimen was CD4+ T cells sorted from blood, taken at week 4, from a patient treated with tofacitinib. The chain employs TRBV30 and TRBJ2-1; TRBD2 aligns across 7 bases. CDR3 coding DNA: TGTGCCTGGAGTGTAAGCGTACTAGCGGAGCAGTTCTTC. It translates to CAWSVSVLAEQFF.